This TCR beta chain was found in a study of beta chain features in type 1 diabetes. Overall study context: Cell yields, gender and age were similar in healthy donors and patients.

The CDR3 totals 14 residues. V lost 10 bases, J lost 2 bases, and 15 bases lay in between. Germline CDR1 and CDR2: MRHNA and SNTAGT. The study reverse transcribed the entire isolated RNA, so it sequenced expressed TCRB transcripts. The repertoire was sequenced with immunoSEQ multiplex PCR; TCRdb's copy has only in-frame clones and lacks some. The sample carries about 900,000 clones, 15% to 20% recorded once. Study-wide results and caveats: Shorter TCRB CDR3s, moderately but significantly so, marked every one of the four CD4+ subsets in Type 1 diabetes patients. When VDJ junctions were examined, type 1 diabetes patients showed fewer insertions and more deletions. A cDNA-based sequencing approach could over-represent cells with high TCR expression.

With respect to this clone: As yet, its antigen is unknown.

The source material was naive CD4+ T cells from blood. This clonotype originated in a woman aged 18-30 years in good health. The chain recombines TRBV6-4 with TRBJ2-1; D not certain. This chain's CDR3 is CANRTEQTYNEQFF. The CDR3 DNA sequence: TGTGCCAACCGCACAGAGCAAACCTACAATGAGCAGTTCTTC.